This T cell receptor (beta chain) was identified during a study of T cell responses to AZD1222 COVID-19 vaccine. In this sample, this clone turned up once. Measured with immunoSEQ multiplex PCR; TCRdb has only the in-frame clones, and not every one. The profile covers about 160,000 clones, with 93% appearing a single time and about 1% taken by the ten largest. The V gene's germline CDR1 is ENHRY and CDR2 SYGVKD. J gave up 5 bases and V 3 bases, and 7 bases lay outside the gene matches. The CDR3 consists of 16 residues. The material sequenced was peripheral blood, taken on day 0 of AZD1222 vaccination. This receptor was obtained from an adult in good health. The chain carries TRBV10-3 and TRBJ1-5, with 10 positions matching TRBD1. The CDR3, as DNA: TGTGCCATCAGTGATAACCGGGACAGGGGAGATCAGCCCCAGCATTTT. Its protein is CAISDNRDRGDQPQHF.